The rows below give T cell receptor beta chains drawn from one sample of a study of tissue T cells after allogeneic stem cell transplantation. Clones were read by immunoSEQ multiplex PCR, and TCRdb kept only the in-frame ones, dropping some. The sample lists around 40,000 clones, around 90% occurring once. Here the sequenced sample was blood, taken before transplantation. The receptors stem from a woman between 35 and 70 years old who later had graft-versus-host disease after an allogeneic stem cell transplant. The CDR3 runs from the conserved cysteine through the conserved F or W. Fields, in order: clone size, J gene, D gene, V gene, CDR3 protein, CDR3 DNA. The D gene is left open where the match is weak. Only some rows state a clone size, as once, few, many or a class for expanded clones.

clone size: once; J gene: TRBJ1-1; D gene: NA; V gene: TRBV9; CDR3 protein: CASSVATGLTEAFF; CDR3 DNA: TGTGCCAGCAGCGTAGCGACCGGGCTGACTGAAGCTTTCTTT
clone size: few; J gene: TRBJ1-3; D gene: NA; V gene: TRBV7-9; CDR3 protein: CASSFPGPRVNTIYF; CDR3 DNA: TGTGCCAGCAGCTTCCCGGGACCGAGGGTTAATACCATATATTTT
clone size: NA; J gene: TRBJ2-7; D gene: TRBD1; V gene: TRBV2; CDR3 protein: CASIGQGDYEQYF; CDR3 DNA: TGTGCCAGCATAGGACAGGGGGACTACGAGCAGTACTTC
clone size: NA; J gene: TRBJ1-4; D gene: NA; V gene: TRBV25-1; CDR3 protein: CASSEEGLYEKLFF; CDR3 DNA: TGTGCCAGCAGTGAGGAGGGATTGTACGAAAAACTGTTTTTT
clone size: NA; J gene: TRBJ2-1; D gene: NA; V gene: TRBV15; CDR3 protein: CATSRVGSSYNEQFF; CDR3 DNA: TGTGCCACCAGCAGAGTCGGGAGCTCCTACAATGAGCAGTTCTTC
clone size: NA; J gene: TRBJ1-2; D gene: NA; V gene: TRBV11-2; CDR3 protein: CASSLGGLTKGYGYTF; CDR3 DNA: TGTGCCAGCAGCTTAGGGGGACTTACTAAGGGTTATGGCTACACCTTC
clone size: NA; J gene: TRBJ2-3; D gene: NA; V gene: TRBV9; CDR3 protein: CASSFREFTDTQYF; CDR3 DNA: TGTGCCAGCAGCTTCCGGGAGTTCACGGATACGCAGTATTTT
clone size: NA; J gene: TRBJ1-3; D gene: TRBD1; V gene: TRBV7-2; CDR3 protein: CACRRTGVNTIYF; CDR3 DNA: TGTGCCTGCCGGAGGACAGGGGTAAACACCATATATTTT
clone size: NA; J gene: TRBJ1-5; D gene: NA; V gene: TRBV6-5; CDR3 protein: CASSRGTNQPQHF; CDR3 DNA: TGTGCCAGCTCAAGGGGCACTAATCAGCCCCAGCATTTT
clone size: NA; J gene: TRBJ2-7; D gene: TRBD1; V gene: TRBV25-1; CDR3 protein: CASTLDGQVTPDEQYF; CDR3 DNA: TGTGCCAGCACCCTCGACGGACAGGTTACCCCTGACGAGCAGTACTTC
clone size: NA; J gene: TRBJ2-7; D gene: NA; V gene: TRBV27; CDR3 protein: CASSLSPGDEQYF; CDR3 DNA: TGTGCCAGCAGTTTATCGCCCGGGGACGAGCAGTACTTC
clone size: NA; J gene: TRBJ1-1; D gene: NA; V gene: TRBV5-1; CDR3 protein: CASSSSSVNTEAFF; CDR3 DNA: TGCGCCAGCAGCTCGTCCTCAGTGAACACTGAAGCTTTCTTT
clone size: NA; J gene: TRBJ2-1; D gene: TRBD2; V gene: TRBV5-1; CDR3 protein: CASSLTSGSSYNEQFF; CDR3 DNA: TGCGCCAGCAGCTTGACTAGCGGGAGCTCCTACAATGAGCAGTTCTTC
clone size: once; J gene: TRBJ2-1; D gene: NA; V gene: TRBV7-2; CDR3 protein: CASSLLSWGDEQFF; CDR3 DNA: TGTGCCAGCAGCTTATTGTCGTGGGGCGATGAGCAGTTCTTC
clone size: NA; J gene: TRBJ1-6; D gene: NA; V gene: TRBV7-9; CDR3 protein: CASSLEQVNSPLHF; CDR3 DNA: TGTGCCAGCAGCTTAGAGCAAGTTAATTCACCCCTCCACTTT
clone size: NA; J gene: TRBJ2-7; D gene: NA; V gene: TRBV6-2/TRBV6-3; CDR3 protein: CASSYAGLPYEQYF; CDR3 DNA: TGTGCCAGCAGTTACGCGGGACTTCCCTACGAGCAGTACTTC
clone size: NA; J gene: TRBJ2-5; D gene: NA; V gene: TRBV6-5; CDR3 protein: CASSPTLAWETQYF; CDR3 DNA: TGTGCCAGCAGTCCTACCCTAGCGTGGGAGACCCAGTACTTC
clone size: few; J gene: TRBJ1-2; D gene: NA; V gene: TRBV14; CDR3 protein: CASSQDWSAANYGYTF; CDR3 DNA: TGTGCCAGCAGCCAAGATTGGTCAGCAGCTAACTATGGCTACACCTTC
clone size: once; J gene: TRBJ2-1; D gene: NA; V gene: TRBV10-2; CDR3 protein: CASSATDSTYNEQFF; CDR3 DNA: TGCGCCAGCAGTGCGACTGACTCGACTTACAATGAGCAGTTCTTC
clone size: NA; J gene: TRBJ2-7; D gene: TRBD2; V gene: TRBV5-6; CDR3 protein: CASSLVSGGAYEQYF; CDR3 DNA: TGTGCCAGCAGCTTGGTATCGGGAGGGGCCTACGAGCAGTACTTC
clone size: NA; J gene: TRBJ1-2; D gene: NA; V gene: TRBV7-2; CDR3 protein: CASSLSQALRWGTF; CDR3 DNA: TGTGCCAGCAGCTTAAGTCAGGCTCTCAGGTGGGGCACCTTC
clone size: NA; J gene: TRBJ2-3; D gene: TRBD2; V gene: TRBV19; CDR3 protein: CASSIPGLAKDTQYF; CDR3 DNA: TGTGCCAGTAGTATTCCGGGACTAGCGAAAGATACGCAGTATTTT
clone size: NA; J gene: TRBJ2-7; D gene: TRBD2; V gene: TRBV4-2; CDR3 protein: CASSQGLAGAEQYF; CDR3 DNA: TGTGCCAGCAGCCAAGGACTAGCGGGAGCCGAGCAGTACTTC
clone size: once; J gene: TRBJ1-4; D gene: NA; V gene: TRBV30; CDR3 protein: CAWSSLKEKLFF; CDR3 DNA: TGTGCCTGGAGTAGTCTAAAAGAAAAACTGTTTTTT
clone size: NA; J gene: TRBJ2-2; D gene: TRBD2; V gene: TRBV13; CDR3 protein: CASKRLAGGNTGELFF; CDR3 DNA: TGTGCCAGCAAGAGACTAGCGGGAGGGAACACCGGGGAGCTGTTTTTT
clone size: NA; J gene: TRBJ2-7; D gene: NA; V gene: TRBV15; CDR3 protein: CATRMGANYEQYF; CDR3 DNA: TGTGCCACCAGGATGGGAGCAAACTACGAGCAGTACTTC
clone size: NA; J gene: TRBJ1-2; D gene: TRBD1; V gene: TRBV7-8; CDR3 protein: CASSLVQGARGYTF; CDR3 DNA: TGTGCCAGCAGCTTAGTCCAGGGGGCGCGGGGCTACACCTTC
clone size: NA; J gene: TRBJ2-1; D gene: NA; V gene: TRBV6-5; CDR3 protein: CASSQEGGYNEQFF; CDR3 DNA: TGTGCCAGCAGCCAGGAGGGGGGCTACAATGAGCAGTTCTTC
clone size: NA; J gene: TRBJ2-7; D gene: TRBD2; V gene: TRBV7-2; CDR3 protein: CASSPSGGPAVYEQYF; CDR3 DNA: TGTGCCAGCAGCCCGAGCGGGGGACCGGCCGTCTACGAGCAGTACTTC
clone size: NA; J gene: TRBJ2-7; D gene: NA; V gene: TRBV28; CDR3 protein: CASKDREPSYEQYF; CDR3 DNA: TGTGCCAGCAAGGACCGGGAACCCTCCTACGAGCAGTACTTC
clone size: NA; J gene: TRBJ2-2; D gene: NA; V gene: TRBV30; CDR3 protein: CATDLGFTGELFF; CDR3 DNA: TGTGCCACGGACCTGGGGTTCACCGGGGAGCTGTTTTTT
clone size: few; J gene: TRBJ1-6; D gene: NA; V gene: TRBV7-9; CDR3 protein: CASSIQVYAPLHF; CDR3 DNA: TGTGCCAGCAGCATACAGGTTTATGCACCCCTCCACTTT
clone size: NA; J gene: TRBJ1-1; D gene: NA; V gene: TRBV6-2/TRBV6-3; CDR3 protein: CASSYAGTYTEAFF; CDR3 DNA: TGTGCCAGCAGTTACGCCGGGACTTACACTGAAGCTTTCTTT
clone size: once; J gene: TRBJ1-6; D gene: NA; V gene: TRBV27; CDR3 protein: CANSPLHF; CDR3 DNA: TGTGCTAATTCACCCCTCCACTTT
clone size: once; J gene: TRBJ2-2; D gene: NA; V gene: TRBV11-2; CDR3 protein: CASSSQKWELFF; CDR3 DNA: TGTGCCAGCAGCTCGCAAAAGTGGGAGCTGTTTTTT
clone size: NA; J gene: TRBJ1-1; D gene: TRBD1; V gene: TRBV6-2/TRBV6-3; CDR3 protein: CASSPSGTGIMNTEAFF; CDR3 DNA: TGTGCCAGCAGTCCCTCCGGGACAGGGATCATGAACACTGAAGCTTTCTTT
clone size: NA; J gene: TRBJ2-3; D gene: NA; V gene: TRBV5-1; CDR3 protein: CASSGGTSTDTQYF; CDR3 DNA: TGCGCCAGCAGTGGCGGGACTAGCACAGATACGCAGTATTTT
clone size: NA; J gene: TRBJ2-3; D gene: NA; V gene: TRBV7-2; CDR3 protein: CASSLRARAATDTQYF; CDR3 DNA: TGTGCCAGCAGCTTAAGGGCCAGGGCCGCCACAGATACGCAGTATTTT
clone size: NA; J gene: TRBJ2-3; D gene: TRBD2; V gene: TRBV19; CDR3 protein: CASSRLAGVTDTQYF; CDR3 DNA: TGTGCCAGTAGTCGACTAGCGGGTGTAACGGATACGCAGTATTTT
clone size: NA; J gene: TRBJ1-1; D gene: NA; V gene: TRBV19; CDR3 protein: CASSKQRGSDTEAFF; CDR3 DNA: TGTGCCAGTAGTAAACAGCGGGGCAGTGACACTGAAGCTTTCTTT
clone size: few; J gene: TRBJ2-2; D gene: TRBD2; V gene: TRBV6-4; CDR3 protein: CASSDGLAGAGELFF; CDR3 DNA: TGTGCCAGCAGTGACGGACTAGCGGGAGCCGGGGAGCTGTTTTTT
clone size: NA; J gene: TRBJ1-3; D gene: NA; V gene: TRBV28; CDR3 protein: CATGGADLFSGNTIYF; CDR3 DNA: TGTGCCACCGGTGGGGCGGACCTATTCTCTGGAAACACCATATATTTT
clone size: NA; J gene: TRBJ1-1; D gene: NA; V gene: TRBV7-9; CDR3 protein: CASSLKVTEAFF; CDR3 DNA: TGTGCCAGCAGCTTAAAGGTAACTGAAGCTTTCTTT
clone size: NA; J gene: TRBJ2-1; D gene: NA; V gene: TRBV18; CDR3 protein: CASSPPMGPGSNEQFF; CDR3 DNA: TGTGCCAGCTCACCGCCGATGGGGCCGGGTTCGAATGAGCAGTTCTTC
clone size: NA; J gene: TRBJ2-3; D gene: TRBD1; V gene: TRBV7-9; CDR3 protein: CASSLDRGADTQYF; CDR3 DNA: TGTGCCAGCAGCTTAGACAGGGGGGCAGATACGCAGTATTTT
clone size: NA; J gene: TRBJ2-2; D gene: NA; V gene: TRBV7-2; CDR3 protein: CASSLNSMAGELFF; CDR3 DNA: TGTGCCAGCAGCTTAAACTCCATGGCCGGGGAGCTGTTTTTT
clone size: NA; J gene: TRBJ2-7; D gene: TRBD2; V gene: TRBV9; CDR3 protein: CASSVASGSTYEQYF; CDR3 DNA: TGTGCCAGCAGCGTAGCTAGCGGGAGCACTTACGAGCAGTACTTC